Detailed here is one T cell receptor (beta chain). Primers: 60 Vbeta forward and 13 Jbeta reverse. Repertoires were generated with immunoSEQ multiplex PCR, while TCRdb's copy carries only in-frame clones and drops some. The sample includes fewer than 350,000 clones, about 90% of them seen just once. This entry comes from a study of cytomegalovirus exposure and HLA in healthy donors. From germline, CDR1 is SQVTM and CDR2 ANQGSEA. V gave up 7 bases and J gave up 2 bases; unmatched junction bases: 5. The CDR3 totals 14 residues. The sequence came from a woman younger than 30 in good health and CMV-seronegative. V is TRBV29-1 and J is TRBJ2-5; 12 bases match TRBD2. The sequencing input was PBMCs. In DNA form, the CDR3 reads TGCAGCGGTACTAGCGGGGGGCTTCAAGAGACCCAGTACTTC. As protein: CSGTSGGLQETQYF.